Below, 24 T cell receptor beta chains from the same sample are listed, as sequenced in a study of T cell changes during pregnancy in multiple sclerosis. Using immunoSEQ multiplex PCR, the repertoire was profiled, and TCRdb retains in-frame clones only, with some absent. This sample has roughly 90,000 clones, with roughly 93% found just once. The source material was peripheral blood, sampled in the first trimester of pregnancy. The source of these receptors is a female donor with multiple sclerosis, enrolled in a pregnancy study.

This clone was observed a single time. The chain uses TRBV27 and TRBJ2-1; D unclear. The germline V gene encodes CDR1 MNHEY and CDR2 SMNVEV (reference sequence). Between the trimmed V and J ends, which lost 2 bases and 2 bases, there was a span of 10 bases. The CDR3 sequence is 15 residues long. CDR3 DNA: TGTGCCAGCAGTTTACAGGTAGTTACCTACAATGAGCAGTTCTTC. It is translated as CASSLQVVTYNEQFF.

The chain employs TRBV10-1 and TRBJ2-3; TRBD2 matches at 10 bases. The V and J ends lost 4 bases and 2 bases, in that order; junction bases with no gene match: 3. The CDR3 covers 15 residues. The germline CDR1 and CDR2 sequences are WNHNN and SYGVQD (reference sequence). The CDR3 loop is CASSAGTSDTDTQYF. Here the CDR3 DNA reads TGCGCCAGCAGTGCGGGGACTAGCGACACAGATACGCAGTATTTT.

The chain combines TRBV5-6 with TRBJ1-2, with D possibly TRBD1 on 6 matching bases. Trimming removed 1 base from V and 4 bases from J, with 14 bases in between. This CDR3 is built from 15 residues. CDR1 is SGHDT, CDR2 YYEEEE, per germline. The DNA for the CDR3 is TGTGCCAGCAGCTTGTCTTTCGACAGGCGCTATGGCTACACCTTC. Amino acids: CASSLSFDRRYGYTF.

This clone was seen a single time. The chain carries TRBV9 and TRBJ2-5; D uncertain. The V gene's germline CDR1 is SGDLS and CDR2 YYNGEE. This CDR3 has 13 residues. Trimming cost V 0 bases and J 5 bases, with 8 bases left between them. DNA for the CDR3: TGTGCCAGCAGCGTAGTGACCGGGGAGACCCAGTACTTC. Residues: CASSVVTGETQYF. Full variable domain (rest looked up from reference TRBV9 and TRBJ2-5): DSGVTQTPKHLITATGQRVTLRCSPRSGDLSVYWYQQSLDQGLQFLIQYYNGEERAKGNILERFSAQQFPDLHSELNLSSLELGDSALYFCASSVVTGETQYFGPGTRLLVL.

This clone is a singleton in its sample. J is TRBJ2-7 and V is TRBV19; 8 bases fit TRBD2. CDR1 is LNHDA, CDR2 SQIVND, per germline (reference sequence). Trimming took 8 bases from V and 3 from J; bases not matched to a gene: 6. The CDR3 consists of 13 residues. As DNA, the CDR3 is TGTGCCAGTTCGGGGGGGTCGGGCTACGAGCAGTACTTC. Protein sequence: CASSGGSGYEQYF. The full variable domain, completed using reference TRBV19 and TRBJ2-7, is DGGITQSPKYLFRKEGQNVTLSCEQNLNHDAMYWYRQDPGQGLRLIYYSQIVNDFQKGDIAEGYSVSREKKESFPLTVTSAQKNPTAFYLCASSGGSGYEQYFGPGTRLTVT.

The chain is built from TRBV9 and TRBJ2-5; 8 bases align to TRBD2. The length of the CDR3 is 16 residues. J lost 4 bases, V lost 4 bases, and 12 bases had no gene match. CDR1 and CDR2 (germline): SGDLS, YYNGEE. The CDR3: CASSLGGGGGIETQYF. CDR3 DNA: TGTGCCAGCAGCCTCGGGGGGGGAGGAGGTATAGAGACCCAGTACTTC.

This chain joins TRBV15 and TRBJ1-6, with 7 bases matching TRBD1. The CDR3 loop spans 14 amino acids. Germline trimming cut 2 bases from V and 10 bases from J; bases unmatched to any gene: 5. Germline-derived CDR1 and CDR2 are LNHNV and YYDKDF (reference sequence). The DNA for the CDR3 is TGTGCCACCAGCAGACTGAGGGGGCGGTCACCCCTCCACTTT. It yields the protein CATSRLRGRSPLHF.

The genes are TRBV27 and TRBJ1-2, with 8 bases lining up with TRBD1. V shed 3 bases, J shed 6 bases, and the junction held 15 bases outside the gene matches. CDR1 MNHEY and CDR2 SMNVEV come from the germline V gene (reference sequence). The CDR3 length is 17 residues. CDR3 residues: CASSFLIRTGKRDGYTF. DNA of the CDR3: TGTGCCAGCAGTTTCCTAATAAGGACAGGGAAGAGGGATGGCTACACCTTC.

The V call is TRBV5-8, the J call TRBJ2-7, with 11 bases lining up with TRBD2. The V gene end was trimmed by 1 base and the J gene end by 1 base; junction bases not matched to a gene: 7. The CDR3 is 17 amino acids. CDR1 is SGHTS, CDR2 YDEGEE, per germline. The CDR3 region is CASSLSSTSGASYEQYF. The DNA for the CDR3 is TGTGCCAGCAGCTTGTCGTCGACTAGCGGGGCTTCCTACGAGCAGTACTTC.

V usage is TRBV10-3 and J usage is TRBJ2-1; 10 bases are shared with TRBD2. Germline V CDR1 and CDR2: ENHRY, SYGVKD. The CDR3 runs to 15 residues. The J segment lost 8 bases and the V segment lost 6 bases, leaving 10 bases of the junction unmatched. The CDR3 DNA reads as TGTGCCATCAGGGCGGGAAGCGGGGGGGCCTATGAGCAGTTCTTC. Its protein is CAIRAGSGGAYEQFF.

The chain carries TRBV29-1 and TRBJ1-2, with TRBD1 matching 8 bases. Germline CDR1 and CDR2: SQVTM and ANQGSEA. J was trimmed by 6 bases and V by 4 bases; bases with no gene match: 16. The CDR3 is made up of 16 amino acids. The DNA of the CDR3 is TGCAGCGTTGTACGCGGACAGGGCGGTGGGGGGGATGGCTACACCTTC. This encodes CSVVRGQGGGGDGYTF.

This chain links TRBV6-5 with TRBJ1-2, with TRBD1 matching over 10 bases. CDR3 size: 14 residues. Unmatched junction bases numbered 8, after V lost 5 bases and J lost 8 bases. CDR1 and CDR2 from the germline V gene are MNHEY and SVGAGI. CDR3 DNA: TGTGCCAGCAGTACCTCGACAGGGGGCTTAGGCTACACCTTC. Protein: CASSTSTGGLGYTF.

This clone was observed a few times. The same CDR3 also results from other DNA sequences found in this sample. This chain joins TRBV14 and TRBJ2-1; D gene ambiguous. The V gene's germline CDR1 is SGHDN and CDR2 FVKESK. Between the trimmed V and J ends, which lost 1 base and 4 bases, there was a span of 8 bases. The CDR3 extends over 14 amino acids. The DNA for the CDR3 is TGTGCCAGCAGCCAAGTATCTGCGTACAATGAGCAGTTCTTC. Encoded protein: CASSQVSAYNEQFF.

This chain joins TRBV4-2 and TRBJ1-5; the D gene is possibly TRBD1 (6 bases). The ends were cut back, 2 bases at V and 3 bases at J, with 14 bases in the middle. Per germline, CDR1 LGHNA and CDR2 YNFKEQ. The CDR3 length is 16 residues. CDR3 in DNA: TGTGCCAGCAGCCAAACTATCGGGACACTCAATCAGCCCCAGCATTTT. This codes for CASSQTIGTLNQPQHF.

V usage is TRBV19 and J usage is TRBJ1-5; TRBD1 agrees at 7 bases. The V segment lost 4 bases and the J segment 1 base; nucleotides outside the gene matches: 10. Per the germline V gene, CDR1 is LNHDA and CDR2 is SQIVND (reference sequence). The length of the CDR3 is 17 residues. This chain's CDR3 is CASSNRQGVISNQPQHF. DNA of the CDR3: TGTGCCAGTAGTAACCGACAGGGAGTTATCAGCAATCAGCCCCAGCATTTT. Looking up the rest from reference TRBV19 and TRBJ1-5 gives the full variable domain: DGGITQSPKYLFRKEGQNVTLSCEQNLNHDAMYWYRQDPGQGLRLIYYSQIVNDFQKGDIAEGYSVSREKKESFPLTVTSAQKNPTAFYLCASSNRQGVISNQPQHFGDGTRLSIL.

This rearrangement joins TRBV6-6 to TRBJ2-7; TRBD2 aligns across 7 bases. The ends lost 7 bases at V and 2 bases at J; junction bases unmatched: 2. CDR3 length: 12 residues. Germline-derived CDR1 and CDR2 are MNHNY and SVGAGI (reference sequence). The CDR3 nucleotides are TGTGCCAGCACTAGCGGCACCTACGAGCAGTACTTC. Amino acids: CASTSGTYEQYF.

The chain has TRBV6-5 and TRBJ2-7, with 11 bases identical to TRBD1. The V and J ends lost 8 bases and 5 bases, in that order; junction bases with no gene match: 8. From germline, CDR1 is MNHEY and CDR2 SVGAGI. CDR3 length equals 14 residues. In nucleotides, the CDR3 is TGTGCCAGCGGGTATGGACAGGGGGCAAACGAGCAGTACTTC. This sequence encodes CASGYGQGANEQYF.

The rearrangement links TRBV20-1 to TRBJ1-2, with D possibly TRBD1 on 6 matching bases. Per germline, CDR1 DFQATT and CDR2 SNEGSKA (reference sequence). Trimming removed 6 bases from V and 8 bases from J, with 10 bases in between. This CDR3 region has 10 residues. The CDR3, as DNA: TGCAGTGCCCGGACAGTCGGCTACACCTTC. Protein: CSARTVGYTF.

The CDR3 loop reads CASSVDRVAGELFF. DNA for the CDR3: TGCGCCAGCAGCGTGGACAGGGTGGCCGGGGAGCTGTTTTTT. The chain employs TRBV5-1 and TRBJ2-2, with 8 positions matching TRBD1. Germline assignment: CDR1 SGHRS and CDR2 YFSETQ. This CDR3 contains 14 residues. Trimming at V came to 4 bases and at J to 6 bases, leaving 5 bases not matched to a gene.

The chain recombines TRBV6-6 with TRBJ1-1; perhaps TRBD1 as D (5 bases). Per the germline V gene, CDR1 is MNHNY and CDR2 is SVGAGI (reference sequence). The CDR3 has 11 residues. The CDR3 DNA follows: TGTGTCGTCACGCATCCAGGGTGGGCTTTCTTT. Translating it yields CVVTHPGWAFF.

The chain employs TRBV7-9 and TRBJ2-5; the match to TRBD2 covers 12 bases. The V gene end was trimmed by 4 bases and the J gene end by 5 bases; junction bases not matched to a gene: 8. This CDR3 is built from 16 residues. Germline assignment: CDR1 SEHNR and CDR2 FQNEAQ (reference sequence). CDR3 bases: TGTGCCAGCAGCTCCAAAGGACTAGCGGGGTGGGAGACCCAGTACTTC. It is translated as CASSSKGLAGWETQYF.

This clone showed up many times. J is TRBJ1-1 and V is TRBV5-1; TRBD1 is a possible D gene (6 bases). The CDR3 is 13 residues long. V lost 0 bases, J lost 4 bases, and 7 bases lay in between. Germline loops: CDR1 SGHRS, CDR2 YFSETQ. CDR3 loop: CASSLETGTEAFF. CDR3 DNA sequence: TGCGCCAGCAGCTTGGAGACAGGCACTGAAGCTTTCTTT.

V gene TRBV19 combines with J gene TRBJ2-7, with D possibly matching TRBD1 (6 bases). Germline V gene data show CDR1 as LNHDA and CDR2 as SQIVND (reference sequence). With 5 bases removed from V and 0 bases from J, the gap between germline ends came to 11 bases. CDR3 size: 14 residues. In DNA, the CDR3 is TGTGCCAGTAGTTATCTAGGGGGCTCCTACGAGCAGTACTTC. Translating gives CASSYLGGSYEQYF.

This clone was detected only a few times. This sequence joins TRBV5-6 and TRBJ2-5; 8 bases align to TRBD2. V shed 4 bases and J 3 bases; nucleotides not matched to a gene: 11. The CDR3 extends over 16 amino acids. Per germline, CDR1 SGHDT and CDR2 YYEEEE. CDR3 DNA: TGTGCCAGCAGCCTACGCGGGGGGCCGCAGGAAGAGACCCAGTACTTC. Translating it yields CASSLRGGPQEETQYF.